This TCR beta chain comes out of a study of blood T cells in healthy people across ages. Per-sample PBMC isolation yielded at least 7 million cells. Overall study results and limits: In older individuals, TCR beta diversity per million T cells was lower, falling roughly linearly with age.

As for this clonotype: Its antigen is as yet unknown.

Trimming took off 4 bases at V and 0 bases at J, with 13 bases between the two ends. The CDR3 is 17 residues long. Germline assignment: CDR1 LGHDT and CDR2 YNNKEL (reference sequence). A second roughly 6 to 11 cycle PCR used barcoded and J-beta primers. With 12 random nucleotides, a template-switch adaptor tagged each individual cDNA molecule. Each of the samples gave a minimum of 2.5 million paired-end reads that contained CDR3. TCRdb reprocessed the 5' RACE reads with MiXCR, giving one entry per CDR3 protein. The sample lists 1.5 million to 2 million distinct CDR3 sequences, about 50% occurring once.

The clonotype was recovered from a woman aged 35 to 49 in good health. The V call is TRBV3-1, the J call TRBJ2-6; D is perhaps TRBD1 (6 bases). The sequenced material came from blood. The CDR3 nucleotides read TGTGCCAGCAGCCGCCAGACAGGCCTCTCTGGGGCCAACGTCCTGACTTTC. Protein sequence: CASSRQTGLSGANVLTF.